This T cell receptor beta chain was documented in a study of shared clonotypes between healthy human individuals. Study as a whole: A donor's plate count was three for CD4 naive and three for CD4 memory; CD8 naive had two and CD8 memory one. Study-level results: Rarefaction showed that sequencing of sorted subsets was incomplete (despite large depth). Clonotypes shared by all four donors outscored non-shared clonotypes in generation probability.

In the original workflow: ImmunoSEQ supplied junction-only sequences lacking quality scores, so filtering was different. Clones were sequenced by immunoSEQ multiplex PCR, and TCRdb holds only the in-frame ones, with some missing. V, J and clone size reflect that table, while D and trimming were determined from the DNA. The sample lists fewer than 400,000 clones, roughly 70% occurring once. The CDR3 is 16 residues long. Germline V lookup: CDR1 MNHEY, CDR2 SVGAGI. The J segment lost 5 bases and the V segment lost 2 bases, leaving 9 bases of the junction unmatched. About this clone itself: What it binds is not known.

This sequence originates from a man aged 25-40 years in good health. The chain combines TRBV6-5 with TRBJ2-5, with 9 bases identical to TRBD2. Sequences were obtained from memory CD4+ T cells sorted from blood. The sample's subset: CD45RA-negative fraction. The CDR3 protein is CASSYATGTSLETQYF. CDR3 in DNA: TGTGCCAGCAGTTACGCTACCGGGACTAGCTTGGAGACCCAGTACTTC.